This T cell receptor (beta chain) was observed in a study of T cell repertoires in cytomegalovirus infection. This CDR3 has 12 residues. Germline CDR1 MDHEN, CDR2 SYDVKM. V lost 5 bases and J lost 11, with 15 bases in between. This clonotype was detected many times. TCRdb fed the reads into MiXCR, producing one record per CDR3 protein. This sample carries around 260,000 distinct CDR3 sequences, about 25% of them seen once, and the ten largest clones take around 14%. Sequenced input: PBMCs. This sequence was found in a human donor in good health (CMV status not recorded). Some clones in this sample may be carry-over from other donors' samples. This chain connects TRBV28 to TRBJ1-1; the D is unclear. CDR3 sequence reads: CASSPTSRVAFF. CDR3 nucleotides: TGTGCCAGCAGTCCCACCTCTCGGGTTGCTTTCTTT.